Listed below are T cell receptor beta chains from one sample, sequenced in a study of cytomegalovirus exposure and HLA in healthy donors. Generated by immunoSEQ multiplex PCR, the TCRdb table keeps only in-frame clones and is missing some. The data hold some 150,000 clones, with roughly 77% observed a single time. The sequencing sample was made of PBMCs. Receptors were obtained from a man aged 35-49 years in good health and CMV-seronegative. Each CDR3 is given with its conserved first and last residue. D genes are given only for firm matches. Some rows mark clone size as missing; the rest say once, few, many or name a class of expanded clone.

TRBV6-1,TRBD1,TRBJ1-1,.,TGTGCCAGCGGGGGTAGTGGGACAGGGCACACTGAAGCTTTCTTT,CASGGSGTGHTEAFF
TRBV7-9,TRBD1,TRBJ2-7,.,TGTGCCAGCTCTCCCAGGGGGAAGGCGAACGAGCAGTACTTC,CASSPRGKANEQYF
TRBV7-8,.,TRBJ1-5,.,TGTGCCAGCAGCCGGACAGATAGCAATCAGCCCCAGCATTTT,CASSRTDSNQPQHF
TRBV28,TRBD1,TRBJ1-2,few,TGTGCCAGCAGTTTAGAGGCAGGGGGCCGTGGCTACACCTTC,CASSLEAGGRGYTF
TRBV11-2,.,TRBJ2-7,.,TGTGCCAGCAGCTTAGGGTTCCAGGGTTTTCGGGAGCAGTACTTC,CASSLGFQGFREQYF
TRBV5-8,TRBD1,TRBJ1-5,.,TGTGCCAGCAGCTTGGGAGACAGGGTTTATAGCAATCAGCCCCAGCATTTT,CASSLGDRVYSNQPQHF
TRBV5-1,.,TRBJ2-7,.,TGCGCCAGCAGCTTGGTGGACAGCCACGAGCAGTACTTC,CASSLVDSHEQYF
TRBV14,TRBD1,TRBJ2-2,.,TGTGCCAGCAGCTCTTTGGGGACAGGGGGCACGAACACCGGGGAGCTGTTTTTT,CASSSLGTGGTNTGELFF
TRBV5-4,TRBD2,TRBJ2-7,.,TGTGCCAGCAGCTCGGGGGGGTTATCGTTAAGCGAGCAGTACTTC,CASSSGGLSLSEQYF
TRBV5-5,TRBD2,TRBJ2-7,few,TGTGCCAGCAGCCACGGCGGGGGGCGGGTTGGCTACGAGCAGTACTTC,CASSHGGGRVGYEQYF
TRBV7-8,.,TRBJ1-2,.,TGTGCCAGCAGCGCAAACAATCAGGGGCTACTGTATGGCTACACCTTC,CASSANNQGLLYGYTF
TRBV7-9,.,TRBJ2-7,.,TGTGCCAGCACCATAGGACAGCAAAGCTACGAGCAGTACTTC,CASTIGQQSYEQYF
TRBV4-1,TRBD2,TRBJ2-2,.,TGCGCCAGCAGCCAAGGCGGGGGGAACACCGGGGAGCTGTTTTTT,CASSQGGGNTGELFF
TRBV6-6,.,TRBJ1-4,.,TGTGCCAGCAGTTCCTATCGGACAGCTGCTAATGAAAAACTGTTTTTT,CASSSYRTAANEKLFF
TRBV18,TRBD1,TRBJ2-7,.,TGTGCCAGCTCACCACGGGACAGGTCTAGAACCTACGAGCAGTACTTC,CASSPRDRSRTYEQYF
TRBV10-1,TRBD1,TRBJ2-6,.,TGCGCCAGCAGTCCCCGGACAGGGAACTCTGGGGCCAACGTCCTGACTTTC,CASSPRTGNSGANVLTF
TRBV20-1,.,TRBJ1-2,.,TGCAGTGCCAACACGAACTATGGCTACACCTTC,CSANTNYGYTF
TRBV10-2,.,TRBJ2-7,.,TGCGCCAGCAGCCAGGTTCCCGAGCAGTACTTC,CASSQVPEQYF
TRBV7-2,.,TRBJ1-2,.,TGTGCCAGCAGCTCAGGGGCTAACTATGGCTACACCTTC,CASSSGANYGYTF
TRBV5-1,.,TRBJ1-2,.,TGCGCCAGCAGCTTGGGTAGCAGGGCAGGCAACTATGGCTACACCTTC,CASSLGSRAGNYGYTF
TRBV7-9,.,TRBJ2-3,.,TGTGCCAGCAGCCTGGGCGGAGGGTTCCCAGATACGCAGTATTTT,CASSLGGGFPDTQYF
TRBV5-6,TRBD1,TRBJ2-7,.,TGTGCCAGCAGCACGGTCGGGACAGGGGCCTACGAGCAGTACTTC,CASSTVGTGAYEQYF
TRBV19,TRBD1,TRBJ1-5,.,TGTGCCAGTGGAGAACAGGGGGCGTCTGGATATCAGCCCCAGCATTTT,CASGEQGASGYQPQHF
TRBV4-1,.,TRBJ1-5,.,TGCGCCAGCAGCCAAGATTGGGACAATAGCAATCAGCCCCAGCATTTT,CASSQDWDNSNQPQHF
TRBV7-8,.,TRBJ1-2,.,TGTGCCAGCAGCTCACAGGCATTCGGCTATGGCTACACCTTC,CASSSQAFGYGYTF
TRBV28,TRBD1,TRBJ1-6,few,TGTGCCAGCGGCGTAGGACAGGGGAGTTCACCCCTCCACTTT,CASGVGQGSSPLHF
TRBV7-2,TRBD1,TRBJ1-1,.,TGTGCCAGCAGCTTATCCTACAGGGGGCAGGCTGAAGCTTTCTTT,CASSLSYRGQAEAFF
TRBV6-5,.,TRBJ1-2,.,TGTGCCAGCAGTTACTCGATTGCGGGGGATGGGAATGGCTACACCTTC,CASSYSIAGDGNGYTF
TRBV2,.,TRBJ1-1,few,TGTGCCAGTTACAGTATAGAAGCTTTCTTT,CASYSIEAFF
TRBV7-8,TRBD1,TRBJ2-7,.,TGTGCCAGCAGCGTTACAGGGGGCGCCTACGAGCAGTACTTC,CASSVTGGAYEQYF